These 29 T cell receptor beta chains were sequenced from one sample in a study of technical replicates of blood from several donors. Some clones are missing from TCRdb's copy, which holds only in-frame ones; the method was immunoSEQ multiplex PCR. The table lists some 87,000 clones, 90% to 95% of them singletons. Specimen: T cells isolated from PBMCs. The receptors here all came from a human donor in good health.

The chain recombines TRBV29-1 with TRBJ1-2; 8 bases are shared with TRBD1. With 3 bases clipped from V and 8 bases from J, the junction kept 8 bases outside the gene matches. The CDR3 sequence is 13 residues long. Germline V CDR1 and CDR2: SQVTM, ANQGSEA. The DNA for the CDR3 is TGCAGCGTTGATAGGGCAGGGGGCTACGGCTACACCTTC. Protein sequence: CSVDRAGGYGYTF.

The gene calls are TRBV30 and TRBJ2-2; the match to TRBD2 covers 11 bases. The V and J ends lost 7 bases and 3 bases, in that order; junction bases with no gene match: 7. The CDR3 length is 15 residues. Germline CDR1 GTSNPN, CDR2 SVGIG (reference sequence). CDR3 bases: TGTGCCTACCAACTACTAGCGGGAGACACCGGGGAGCTGTTTTTT. Amino acid sequence: CAYQLLAGDTGELFF.

This chain uses TRBV5-1 with TRBJ1-2; TRBD1 is a possible D gene (6 bases). In germline, CDR1 is SGHRS, CDR2 YFSETQ. CDR3 length: 13 amino acids. Trimming removed 0 bases at V and 8 bases at J, with 11 bases between. CDR3 DNA: TGCGCCAGCAGCTTGGCCGCGGGGGCCGGCTACACCTTC. It specifies CASSLAAGAGYTF. The full variable domain, completed using reference TRBV5-1 and TRBJ1-2, is KAGVTQTPRYLIKTRGQQVTLSCSPISGHRSVSWYQQTPGQGLQFLFEYFSETQRNKGNFPGRFSGRQFSNSRSEMNVSTLELGDSALYLCASSLAAGAGYTFGSGTRLTVV.

The table lists this clone with a count of one. The V call is TRBV11-3, the J call TRBJ2-1, with 9 bases that match TRBD1. Looked up from germline, CDR1 is SGHNT and CDR2 is YENEEA. Losses at the gene ends were 2 bases for V and 7 bases for J; bases not matched to a gene: 12. The CDR3 runs to 17 residues. CDR3 amino acids: CASSLYSSGQGRNEQFF. The DNA of the CDR3 is TGTGCCAGCAGCTTATATTCTTCCGGACAGGGGAGGAATGAGCAGTTCTTC.

The rearrangement uses TRBV6-5 and TRBJ2-7; the match to TRBD2 covers 7 bases. J was trimmed by 5 bases and V by 6 bases; bases with no gene match: 4. Germline assignment: CDR1 MNHEY and CDR2 SVGAGI. The CDR3 covers 12 residues. The CDR3 coding sequence is TGTGCCAGCAGAGGCGGGAGCCACGAGCAGTACTTC. Encoded protein: CASRGGSHEQYF.

The genes are TRBV7-2 and TRBJ1-1; no definite D call. CDR3 length equals 12 residues. V dropped 1 base and J dropped 5 bases, with 5 bases sitting between them. Germline V gene sequence: CDR1 SGHTA, CDR2 FQGNSA. CDR3 sequence: CASSLDRTEAFF. As DNA, the CDR3 is TGTGCCAGCAGCTTAGATCGGACTGAAGCTTTCTTT.

The chain employs TRBV9 and TRBJ2-1; 8 bases map to TRBD2. After removal of 0 bases from V and 8 bases from J, the junction contained 4 bases not matched to a gene. Germline V gives CDR1 SGDLS, CDR2 YYNGEE. The CDR3 covers 14 residues. As DNA, the CDR3 is TGTGCCAGCAGCGTAGGTCTAGCGGGCGATGAGCAGTTCTTC. This sequence encodes CASSVGLAGDEQFF.

V gene TRBV28 combines with J gene TRBJ1-1; D remains ambiguous. The V gene lost 3 bases and the J gene lost 3 bases, with 14 bases spanning the gap. This CDR3 is built from 15 residues. In germline, CDR1 is MDHEN, CDR2 SYDVKM. The CDR3 DNA follows: TGTGCCAGCAGTTTGCTTGGAGTGGAATACACTGAAGCTTTCTTT. Protein: CASSLLGVEYTEAFF.

This chain uses TRBV5-1 with TRBJ1-1; D is uncertain. Germline loops: CDR1 SGHRS, CDR2 YFSETQ. The CDR3 extends over 14 amino acids. V lost 0 bases and J lost 4, with 10 bases in between. CDR3 loop: CASSLEVARTEAFF. The CDR3 region has the DNA TGCGCCAGCAGCTTGGAGGTAGCCCGCACTGAAGCTTTCTTT.

This clone appeared a single time. The V gene is TRBV4-2, the J gene TRBJ2-7; 7 bases line up with TRBD2. In germline, CDR1 is LGHNA, CDR2 YNFKEQ. The CDR3 is 14 amino acids. The junction had 6 bases not matched to a gene; V was cut back by 0 bases and J by 7 bases. CDR3 DNA sequence: TGTGCCAGCAGCCAAGATTCAGCGGGGTGGGAGCAGTACTTC. Residues: CASSQDSAGWEQYF.

The chain carries TRBV28 and TRBJ1-2; possible D gene TRBD1, 5 bases. The CDR3 runs to 14 residues. In germline, CDR1 is MDHEN, CDR2 SYDVKM. Deletions cut 6 bases from V and 4 bases from J, with 15 bases between. CDR3 bases: TGTGCCAGCAGCCCCCCAGGGTCCATCTATGGCTACACCTTC. The encoded protein is CASSPPGSIYGYTF.

This chain connects TRBV30 to TRBJ2-3, with 8 positions matching TRBD1. Germline CDR1 is GTSNPN and CDR2 is SVGIG (reference sequence). The CDR3 length is 16 residues. The junction had 13 bases not matched to a gene; V was cut back by 3 bases and J by 5 bases. The CDR3 DNA sequence: TGTGCCTGGAGCGATAGTAGACAGGGGCCGGTAGATACGCAGTATTTT. It is translated as CAWSDSRQGPVDTQYF.

The chain joins TRBV7-9 to TRBJ1-2; 7 bases fit TRBD1. The CDR3 length is 15 residues. Germline CDR1 reads SEHNR; CDR2 reads FQNEAQ (reference sequence). V lost 5 bases to trimming and J lost 0 bases; unmatched junction nucleotides: 6. The CDR3 nucleotides are TGTGCCAGCAGCCTAGGACAGGAAGCTAACTATGGCTACACCTTC. Amino acids: CASSLGQEANYGYTF. Drawing the rest from reference TRBV7-9 and TRBJ1-2, the complete variable domain is DTGVSQNPRHKITKRGQNVTFRCDPISEHNRLYWYRQTLGQGPEFLTYFQNEAQLEKSRLLSDRFSAERPKGSFSTLEIQRTEQGDSAMYLCASSLGQEANYGYTFGSGTRLTVV.

This chain joins TRBV30 and TRBJ2-1; 8 bases align to TRBD2. V trimming: 0 bases; J trimming: 7 bases; junction bases outside the gene matches: 14. This CDR3 spans 17 amino acids. From germline, CDR1 is GTSNPN and CDR2 SVGIG (reference sequence). The CDR3 is CAWSVGGLAGLSNEQFF. CDR3 DNA: TGTGCCTGGAGTGTAGGGGGGCTAGCGGGTTTATCGAATGAGCAGTTCTTC.

The chain recombines TRBV29-1 with TRBJ2-1; D gene uncertain. This CDR3 has 17 amino acids. V was trimmed by 4 bases and J by 2 bases, leaving 21 bases between them. Germline loops: CDR1 SQVTM, CDR2 ANQGSEA. This chain's CDR3 is CSVARPPGADTYNEQFF. CDR3 nucleotides: TGCAGCGTTGCCAGACCCCCTGGAGCTGATACCTACAATGAGCAGTTCTTC.

The rearrangement joins TRBV5-1 to TRBJ1-5; 7 bases line up with TRBD1. The J segment lost 4 bases and the V segment lost 2 bases, leaving 9 bases of the junction unmatched. Germline CDR1 and CDR2: SGHRS and YFSETQ. This CDR3 is built from 16 residues. CDR3 sequence (DNA): TGCGCCAGCAGCTTACTCCCCGGGACAGAGAATCAGCCCCAGCATTTT. It yields the protein CASSLLPGTENQPQHF.

The chain uses TRBV13 and TRBJ2-3; 10 bases are shared with TRBD2. V shed 5 bases, J shed 5 bases, and the junction held 10 bases outside the gene matches. The CDR3 covers 16 residues. Germline CDR1 reads PRHDT; CDR2 reads FYEKMQ (reference sequence). The CDR3 region has the DNA TGTGCCAGCAGCCCCCAACAACTAGCGGGGAGAGATACGCAGTATTTT. Protein product: CASSPQQLAGRDTQYF.

Only one count was recorded for this clone. The J gene is TRBJ2-3, the V gene TRBV7-2; 14 bases agree with TRBD2. The CDR3 is made up of 16 amino acids. The junction had 2 bases not matched to a gene; V was cut back by 2 bases and J by 4 bases. Germline V gives CDR1 SGHTA, CDR2 FQGNSA. CDR3: CASSLWTSGRSDTQYF. The CDR3 DNA reads as TGTGCCAGCAGCTTATGGACTAGCGGGAGGTCAGATACGCAGTATTTT.

This rearrangement joins TRBV11-3 to TRBJ1-5; no reliable D call. Germline assignment: CDR1 SGHNT and CDR2 YENEEA. The V end was cut by 10 bases, the J end by 6 bases, with 22 bases between. The CDR3 is made up of 15 amino acids. This CDR3 reads CATAAKRVVSQPQHF. The CDR3, as DNA: TGTGCCACCGCTGCCAAGAGGGTGGTTAGTCAGCCCCAGCATTTT.

The chain is built from TRBV2 and TRBJ1-5; weak D call: TRBD1 (6 bases). The CDR3 sequence is 14 residues long. Germline V lookup: CDR1 SNHLY, CDR2 FYNNEI. Deletions cut 7 bases from V and 4 bases from J, with 14 bases between. For the CDR3, the DNA is TGTGCCAGCACCCTAGACAGGAGGAATCAGCCCCAGCATTTT. As protein: CASTLDRRNQPQHF.

This chain uses TRBV6-1 with TRBJ1-5; D possibly corresponds to TRBD1 (6 bases). The germline V gene has CDR1 MNHNS and CDR2 SASEGT. This CDR3 spans 17 amino acids. V lost 4 bases and J lost 2, with 18 bases in between. CDR3 in amino acids: CASSVSLQGMGNQPQHF. CDR3 nucleotides: TGTGCCAGCAGTGTCTCACTTCAGGGGATGGGCAATCAGCCCCAGCATTTT.

The V and J genes are TRBV14 and TRBJ2-5; TRBD2 might be the D (5 bases). The germline gives CDR1 SGHDN, CDR2 FVKESK. CDR3 length: 16 residues. V shed 0 bases and J shed 5 bases, with 16 bases lying between them. Here the CDR3 reads CASSQEMAQLAETQYF. The CDR3 DNA reads TGTGCCAGCAGCCAAGAAATGGCGCAGCTAGCTGAGACCCAGTACTTC.

This chain uses TRBV5-4 with TRBJ1-1; D ambiguous. Trimming shortened V by 4 bases and J by 1 base, and 11 bases separated the two germline ends. Germline CDR1 SGHNT, CDR2 YYREEE (reference sequence). The CDR3 extends over 14 amino acids. The CDR3 DNA is TGTGCCAGCAGCATAGGACTGGGGAACACTGAAGCTTTCTTT. Its protein product is CASSIGLGNTEAFF.

This rearrangement joins TRBV16 to TRBJ1-1, with TRBD1 matching 7 bases. Trimming cost V 1 base and J 3 bases; bases outside gene matches: 5. The germline CDR1 and CDR2 sequences are KGHSY and FQNENV. The CDR3 has 15 residues. CDR3 protein: CASSQLRGRDTEAFF. As DNA, the CDR3 is TGTGCCAGCAGCCAATTAAGGGGGCGCGACACTGAAGCTTTCTTT.

The chain is built from TRBV7-6 and TRBJ2-3, with 7 bases fitting TRBD1. J lost 2 bases, V lost 1 base, and 12 bases had no gene match. Germline assignment: CDR1 SGHVS and CDR2 FNYEAQ. The CDR3 is made up of 18 amino acids. The CDR3 is CASSLVFPGTEYTDTQYF. The DNA of the CDR3 is TGTGCCAGCAGCTTAGTTTTCCCCGGGACAGAGTACACAGATACGCAGTATTTT. Supplemented by reference TRBV7-6 and TRBJ2-3, the full variable domain reads GAGVSQSPRYKVTKRGQDVALRCDPISGHVSLYWYRQALGQGPEFLTYFNYEAQQDKSGLPNDRFSAERPEGSISTLTIQRTEQRDSAMYRCASSLVFPGTEYTDTQYFGPGTRLTVL.

V usage is TRBV5-1 and J usage is TRBJ2-5; D possibly corresponds to TRBD1 (6 bases). The CDR3 is made up of 16 amino acids. Germline V gene data show CDR1 as SGHRS and CDR2 as YFSETQ. V lost 4 bases, J lost 4 bases, and 20 bases lay in between. CDR3 sequence: CASSPQGRASRETQYF. The CDR3 DNA sequence: TGCGCCAGCAGCCCACAGGGTAGGGCGTCAAGAGAGACCCAGTACTTC.

The chain has TRBV4-1 and TRBJ2-7, with 8 bases fitting TRBD2. The CDR3 contains 14 residues. Germline-derived CDR1 and CDR2 are MGHRA and YSYEKL. V lost 3 bases and J lost 5; bases outside the gene matches: 6. Here the CDR3 reads CASSHLREEDEQYF. Here the CDR3 DNA reads TGCGCCAGCAGCCATCTGCGGGAGGAGGACGAGCAGTACTTC.

CDR3 amino acids: CASRLLTSGTHEQFF. The CDR3 nucleotides are TGTGCCAGCAGGCTACTCACTAGCGGGACCCATGAGCAGTTCTTC. The J gene is TRBJ2-1, the V gene TRBV28; 10 nucleotides agree with TRBD2. The CDR3 spans 15 residues. The V gene end was trimmed by 6 bases and the J gene end by 8 bases; junction bases not matched to a gene: 10. CDR1 is MDHEN, CDR2 SYDVKM, per germline.

The V call is TRBV5-1, the J call TRBJ2-1; no firm D call. The CDR3 is 13 amino acids. CDR1 and CDR2 from the germline V gene are SGHRS and YFSETQ. V was pared by 0 bases and J by 3 bases, with 4 bases between. CDR3 protein: CASSLGLYNEQFF. The CDR3 bases are TGCGCCAGCAGCTTGGGACTCTACAATGAGCAGTTCTTC.